This T cell receptor beta chain was sequenced for a study of cytomegalovirus exposure and HLA in healthy donors. Overall study context: Among 150 million to 200 million T cells, an earlier analysis found around 100 million unique TCR beta sequences. Study-wide results and limits: Fewer N-insertions than the approximately 700-donor mean were reportedly shown by an Asian-associated ancestry cluster in a later analysis.

PCR primers comprised 60 Vbeta and 13 Jbeta primers. In the authors' methods: Roughly 11 million of the approximately 80 million unique TCR beta chains counted in a later analysis were shared. The repertoire was sequenced with immunoSEQ multiplex PCR; TCRdb's copy has only in-frame clones and lacks some. The DNA gave D and trimming, while V, J and clone size come from that table. The sample contains nearly 110,000 clones, 70% to 75% of which appear only once. Germline assignment: CDR1 SGHTA and CDR2 FQGNSA. The V segment lost 6 bases and the J segment 0 bases; nucleotides outside the gene matches: 13. The CDR3 spans 18 residues. On this clone: Antigen: not known.

Sequencing was performed on PBMCs. The V and J genes are TRBV7-2 and TRBJ1-4; 7 bases align to TRBD1. This TCR was recovered from a female donor in good health and CMV-seronegative. CDR3 residues: CASSPATGRGATNEKLFF. Written as DNA, the CDR3 is TGTGCCAGCAGTCCTGCGACAGGGAGAGGGGCAACTAATGAAAAACTGTTTTTT.